These T cell receptor beta chains were read from a single sample in a study of shared clonotypes between healthy human individuals. TCRdb's table, derived via immunoSEQ multiplex PCR, lists solely in-frame clones and lacks some. The table includes roughly 1,000,000 clones, more than 75% detected once. The sample was memory CD4+ T cells from PBMCs. The receptors here all came from a man younger than 30 in good health. Some clones in this sample may be carry-over from other donors' samples. Both conserved end residues are part of each CDR3. A D gene is named only where the DNA matches it firmly. Only some rows state a clone size, as once, few, many or a class for expanded clones.

size,J,D,V,CDR3,DNA
.,TRBJ2-4,TRBD2,TRBV6-5,CASSYSLAGAKNIQYF,TGTGCCAGCAGTTACTCCCTAGCGGGCGCCAAAAACATTCAGTACTTC
.,TRBJ2-7,TRBD2,TRBV28,CASSLSRLAGYEQYF,TGTGCCAGCAGTTTGTCGCGACTAGCGGGTTACGAGCAGTACTTC
.,TRBJ2-7,.,TRBV23-1,CASRLDRDLTDEQYF,TGCGCCAGCAGGTTGGATAGGGACTTGACGGACGAGCAGTACTTC
.,TRBJ2-3,TRBD1,TRBV11-3,CASSFSGQTGNTQYF,TGTGCCAGCAGCTTCTCCGGACAGACAGGGAATACGCAGTATTTT
.,TRBJ2-7,.,TRBV6-1,CASSDSVVYEQYF,TGTGCCAGCAGTGATTCGGTTGTCTACGAGCAGTACTTC
.,TRBJ2-5,.,TRBV7-2,CASSLVWTAQETQYF,TGTGCCAGCAGCTTAGTTTGGACGGCGCAAGAGACCCAGTACTTC
.,TRBJ2-1,.,TRBV9,CASSHTEKAYNEQFF,TGTGCCAGCAGCCATACGGAGAAGGCCTACAATGAGCAGTTCTTC
.,TRBJ1-1,TRBD1,TRBV10-1,CASSEHPLTGWVTEAFF,TGCGCCAGCAGTGAACATCCCCTGACAGGGTGGGTCACTGAAGCTTTCTTT
few,TRBJ1-1,TRBD1,TRBV28,CASRRRDSGRWSTEAFF,TGTGCCAGCAGAAGACGGGACAGCGGCCGGTGGAGCACTGAAGCTTTCTTT
.,TRBJ1-4,TRBD1,TRBV27,CASSLSSGGNEKLFF,TGTGCCAGCAGTTTATCGTCAGGGGGGAATGAAAAACTGTTTTTT
.,TRBJ2-5,TRBD1,TRBV4-1,CASSHPDRQETQYF,TGCGCCAGCAGCCACCCGGACAGGCAAGAGACCCAGTACTTC
few,TRBJ2-3,TRBD2,TRBV7-3,CASSLFGRTAKGDTQYF,TGTGCCAGCAGCTTATTCGGGAGGACCGCAAAGGGAGATACGCAGTATTTT
.,TRBJ2-1,TRBD2,TRBV11-3,CASSLAGGHEQFF,TGTGCCAGCAGCTTAGCGGGAGGCCATGAGCAGTTCTTC
once,TRBJ2-1,.,TRBV10-2,CATQPSGLGLSEQFF,TGCGCCACACAACCCTCAGGGCTAGGTCTGAGTGAGCAGTTCTTC
.,TRBJ1-5,TRBD1,TRBV19,CASSKQLGQGAVAIHSNQPQHF,TGTGCCAGTAGTAAGCAACTGGGACAGGGGGCTGTGGCGATTCACAGCAATCAGCCCCAGCATTTT
.,TRBJ2-7,.,TRBV30,CALSNRGGEQYF,TGTGCCCTAAGTAATCGAGGGGGCGAGCAGTACTTC
.,TRBJ1-3,.,TRBV5-6,CASSEDRGAPGNTIYF,TGTGCCAGCAGCGAGGATCGGGGGGCGCCTGGAAACACCATATATTTT
.,TRBJ2-5,.,TRBV20-1,CSATRDRTEYF,TGCAGTGCCACAAGGGACCGAACCGAGTACTTC
.,TRBJ2-1,.,TRBV15,CATSSLTGVGNEQFF,TGTGCCACCAGCAGTCTGACGGGAGTAGGCAATGAGCAGTTCTTC
.,TRBJ2-2,.,TRBV15,CATSRPNTGELFF,TGTGCCACCAGCAGACCGAACACCGGGGAGCTGTTTTTT
.,TRBJ2-4,.,TRBV19,CASSRASLGTPAKNIQYF,TGTGCCAGTAGTAGGGCCTCTCTCGGGACCCCAGCCAAAAACATTCAGTACTTC
.,TRBJ2-3,.,TRBV6-6,CASTRRSTDTQYF,TGTGCCAGCACGAGGAGGAGCACAGATACGCAGTATTTT
.,TRBJ1-4,TRBD1,TRBV9,CASSPTTGVNEKLFF,TGTGCCAGCAGCCCAACCACAGGGGTGAATGAAAAACTGTTTTTT
.,TRBJ1-5,.,TRBV7-8,CASSLSVQPYSNQPQHF,TGTGCCAGCAGCTTATCGGTACAACCCTATAGCAATCAGCCCCAGCATTTT
.,TRBJ1-1,.,TRBV29-1,CSANRGGMAGTEAFF,TGCAGCGCAAACAGAGGGGGGATGGCGGGCACTGAAGCTTTCTTT
.,TRBJ2-2,.,TRBV9,CASSVPQGTGELFF,TGTGCCAGCAGCGTTCCGCAGGGCACCGGGGAGCTGTTTTTT
.,TRBJ1-4,.,TRBV5-4,CASSPMRGTGDEKLFF,TGTGCCAGCAGCCCCATGCGGGGGACTGGCGATGAAAAACTGTTTTTT
once,TRBJ2-5,TRBD1,TRBV5-1,CASSSGGQETQYF,TGCGCCAGCAGCTCAGGGGGTCAAGAGACCCAGTACTTC
.,TRBJ2-1,TRBD1,TRBV4-1,CASSQDRFPGQGLDEQFF,TGCGCCAGCAGCCAAGATCGGTTCCCGGGACAGGGGTTGGATGAGCAGTTCTTC
.,TRBJ1-2,.,TRBV5-4,CASSFSRRDYGYTF,TGTGCCAGCAGCTTTTCTAGAAGGGACTATGGCTACACCTTC
.,TRBJ1-1,.,TRBV7-9,CASSDQGNTEAFF,TGTGCCAGCAGCGATCAGGGGAACACTGAAGCTTTCTTT
.,TRBJ2-7,TRBD2,TRBV2,CASRTAGVSYEQYF,TGTGCCAGCAGGACAGCGGGAGTCTCCTACGAGCAGTACTTC
.,TRBJ1-5,TRBD1,TRBV28,CATKSRDRHNQPQHF,TGTGCCACTAAATCAAGGGACAGGCACAATCAGCCCCAGCATTTT
once,TRBJ1-2,.,TRBV30,CAWSLSVGGYTF,TGTGCCTGGAGTTTGTCCGTGGGTGGCTACACCTTC
.,TRBJ1-4,.,TRBV9,CASSVGLQALNEKLFF,TGTGCCAGCAGCGTAGGACTGCAGGCCCTTAATGAAAAACTGTTTTTT
.,TRBJ2-4,.,TRBV5-1,CASSLGSLAKNIQYF,TGCGCCAGCAGCTTGGGCAGCCTAGCCAAAAACATTCAGTACTTC
.,TRBJ2-2,.,TRBV21-1,CASSKGLAGIGTGELFF,TGTGCCAGCAGCAAAGGACTAGCGGGAATCGGAACCGGGGAGCTGTTTTTT
.,TRBJ2-1,TRBD2,TRBV7-2,CASSRLAVVNEQFF,TGTGCCAGCAGCCGTCTAGCGGTAGTCAATGAGCAGTTCTTC
.,TRBJ1-1,.,TRBV29-1,CSVGATGNTEAFF,TGCAGCGTTGGGGCCACGGGGAACACTGAAGCTTTCTTT
.,TRBJ1-4,.,TRBV15,CATSRDLGRTNEKLFF,TGTGCCACCAGCAGAGATCTTGGGAGGACTAATGAAAAACTGTTTTTT
.,TRBJ2-5,TRBD1,TRBV30,CAWGTGETQYF,TGTGCCTGGGGGACAGGAGAGACCCAGTACTTC
many,TRBJ2-3,.,TRBV9,CASSVRWGAPADTQYF,TGTGCCAGCAGCGTCAGGTGGGGGGCGCCGGCAGATACGCAGTATTTT
.,TRBJ2-7,.,TRBV14,CASSQGGETGQPYEQYF,TGTGCCAGCAGCCAAGGGGGGGAGACAGGGCAGCCCTACGAGCAGTACTTC
.,TRBJ1-5,.,TRBV15,CATSRQDQPQHF,TGTGCCACCAGCCGTCAGGATCAGCCCCAGCATTTT
many,TRBJ2-5,TRBD2,TRBV5-1,CASRGTGGETQYF,TGCGCCAGCAGAGGGACGGGAGGGGAGACCCAGTACTTC
many,TRBJ2-7,.,TRBV6-5,CASSGYDRGTYEQYF,TGTGCCAGCAGTGGTTACGACCGGGGAACCTACGAGCAGTACTTC
few,TRBJ2-5,TRBD2,TRBV7-8,CASSLNEGREETQYF,TGTGCCAGCAGCCTCAATGAGGGGAGGGAAGAGACCCAGTACTTC
.,TRBJ1-5,.,TRBV28,CASSHPPTDGSNQPQHF,TGTGCCAGCAGCCACCCTCCGACAGACGGTAGCAATCAGCCCCAGCATTTT
.,TRBJ2-1,TRBD2,TRBV29-1,CSPHPLAGGPSYNEQFF,TGCAGCCCCCACCCCCTAGCGGGAGGGCCTTCCTACAATGAGCAGTTCTTC
.,TRBJ2-3,.,TRBV7-3,CASSLMGLGSDTQYF,TGTGCCAGCAGCTTAATGGGTCTAGGATCAGATACGCAGTATTTT
.,TRBJ1-2,TRBD1,TRBV9,CASSVSRDSQRNYTF,TGTGCCAGCAGCGTATCGAGGGACAGCCAACGGAACTACACCTTC
few,TRBJ2-5,.,TRBV30,CAWSVPVGPETQYF,TGTGCCTGGAGTGTACCTGTGGGACCTGAGACCCAGTACTTC
once,TRBJ2-7,.,TRBV30,CAWAPGVRIQYF,TGTGCCTGGGCTCCCGGGGTCAGGATACAGTACTTC
.,TRBJ1-2,.,TRBV5-6,CASSLVYGTPNYGYTF,TGTGCCAGCAGCTTGGTATACGGCACCCCCAACTATGGCTACACCTTC
.,TRBJ1-3,.,TRBV5-1,CASSRTGNTGNTIYF,TGCGCCAGCAGCCGTACAGGGAACACTGGAAACACCATATATTTT